Listed here are 22 T cell receptor beta chains from one sample, sequenced in a study of cytomegalovirus exposure and HLA in healthy donors. In the PCR, 60 Vbeta and 13 Jbeta primers were used. Method: immunoSEQ multiplex PCR; TCRdb's copy keeps in-frame clones and lacks some. This table holds around 130,000 clones, around 67% found once. The specimen was PBMCs. Receptors originate from a woman aged 40 to 50 in good health and CMV-seropositive.

This clone was counted many times. The V and J genes are TRBV9 and TRBJ2-5; possible D gene TRBD1, 5 bases. The CDR3 consists of 13 residues. CDR1 SGDLS and CDR2 YYNGEE come from the germline V gene. The V end was cut by 5 bases, the J end by 3 bases, with 11 bases between. The CDR3 DNA reads as TGTGCCAGCAGGGGTACAGGAGAAGAGACCCAGTACTTC. Its protein product is CASRGTGEETQYF.

The V gene is TRBV27, the J gene TRBJ2-4, with TRBD1 matching over 9 bases. The length of the CDR3 is 18 residues. CDR1 and CDR2 (germline): MNHEY, SMNVEV (reference sequence). With 7 bases clipped from V and 0 bases from J, the junction kept 13 bases outside the gene matches. DNA of the CDR3: TGTGCCAGCACCCTCAGAGGACAGGGGACTATAGCCAAAAACATTCAGTACTTC. Protein sequence: CASTLRGQGTIAKNIQYF.

J is TRBJ2-5 and V is TRBV7-9, with TRBD2 matching 11 bases. The CDR3 is 15 residues long. Germline trimming cut 3 bases from V and 2 bases from J; bases unmatched to any gene: 2. The V gene's germline CDR1 is SEHNR and CDR2 FQNEAQ (reference sequence). As DNA, the CDR3 is TGTGCCAGCAGCTTGTGGACTAGCGGGCAAGAGACCCAGTACTTC. This sequence encodes CASSLWTSGQETQYF. Full variable domain (remainder filled in from reference TRBV7-9 and TRBJ2-5): DTGVSQNPRHKITKRGQNVTFRCDPISEHNRLYWYRQTLGQGPEFLTYFQNEAQLEKSRLLSDRFSAERPKGSFSTLEIQRTEQGDSAMYLCASSLWTSGQETQYFGPGTRLLVL.

In its sample, this clone is medium-sized. This chain links TRBV2 with TRBJ1-3, with 7 bases identical to TRBD1. The CDR3 loop spans 15 amino acids. J gave up 3 bases and V 7 bases, and 9 bases lay outside the gene matches. From germline, CDR1 is SNHLY and CDR2 FYNNEI. The CDR3 bases are TGTGCCAGCACCAGAGAGGGGGCGCTTGGAAACACCATATATTTT. As protein: CASTREGALGNTIYF.

This clone was detected a few times. J is TRBJ2-2 and V is TRBV19; no clear D. The length of the CDR3 is 16 residues. Trimming removed 1 base at V and 2 bases at J, with 11 bases between. From germline, CDR1 is LNHDA and CDR2 SQIVND (reference sequence). This chain's CDR3 is CASSIASYVNTGELFF. For the CDR3, the DNA is TGTGCCAGTAGTATAGCTAGTTACGTAAACACCGGGGAGCTGTTTTTT.

J is TRBJ2-7 and V is TRBV2; 9 bases agree with TRBD2. Germline V gives CDR1 SNHLY, CDR2 FYNNEI. This CDR3 has 16 amino acids. With V trimmed by 6 bases and J by 4 bases, 13 bases remained unmatched. The CDR3 sequence is CASRSGWREGGYEQYF. CDR3 nucleotides: TGTGCCAGCAGGTCGGGTTGGCGGGAGGGGGGGTACGAGCAGTACTTC.

V is TRBV30 and J is TRBJ2-4, with 9 bases lining up with TRBD2. With V trimmed by 0 bases and J by 3 bases, 15 bases remained unmatched. The CDR3 consists of 19 residues. Germline CDR1 is GTSNPN and CDR2 is SVGIG (reference sequence). The CDR3 DNA is TGTGCCTGGAGTGTATCCCCGGGGTTTGCGGGGGGGGGCAAAAACATTCAGTACTTC. Translation gives CAWSVSPGFAGGGKNIQYF.

This sequence joins TRBV5-8 and TRBJ1-5, with D possibly being TRBD1 (6 bases). The CDR3 is 13 amino acids. Trimming shortened V by 5 bases and J by 5 bases, and 11 bases separated the two germline ends. Germline CDR1 and CDR2: SGHTS and YDEGEE. For the CDR3, the DNA is TGTGCCAGCAGTTATTCAGGGGATCAGCCCCAGCATTTT. This encodes CASSYSGDQPQHF. The full variable domain, completed using reference TRBV5-8 and TRBJ1-5, is EAGVTQSPTHLIKTRGQQATLRCSPISGHTSVYWYQQALGLGLQFLLWYDEGEERNRGNFPPRFSGRQFPNYSSELNVNALELEDSALYLCASSYSGDQPQHFGDGTRLSIL.

The rearrangement joins TRBV7-3 to TRBJ2-7; D gene unclear. CDR1 SGHTA and CDR2 FQGTGA come from the germline V gene. V was pared by 5 bases and J by 1 base, with 18 bases between. This CDR3 has 16 amino acids. The CDR3 is CASSQPTGPGSYEQYF. In DNA form, the CDR3 reads TGTGCCAGCAGCCAACCGACCGGTCCGGGTTCCTACGAGCAGTACTTC. The complete variable domain, with remaining parts taken from reference TRBV7-3 and TRBJ2-7, reads GAGVSQTPSNKVTEKGKYVELRCDPISGHTALYWYRQSLGQGPEFLIYFQGTGAADDSGLPNDRFFAVRPEGSVSTLKIQRTERGDSAVYLCASSQPTGPGSYEQYFGPGTRLTVT.

The chain is built from TRBV7-2 and TRBJ1-5, with TRBD1 matching over 7 bases. This CDR3 region has 16 residues. Germline CDR1 reads SGHTA; CDR2 reads FQGNSA. V lost 4 bases, J lost 2 bases, and 8 bases stayed unmatched. CDR3 sequence (DNA): TGTGCCAGCAGCTCCGGGACAGTGGGTGGCAATCAGCCCCAGCATTTT. Encoded protein: CASSSGTVGGNQPQHF.

This rearrangement joins TRBV6-6 to TRBJ1-3, with 9 bases that match TRBD1. This CDR3 comprises 15 residues. V shed 2 bases and J 4 bases; nucleotides not matched to a gene: 3. In germline, CDR1 is MNHNY, CDR2 SVGAGI (reference sequence). CDR3 sequence reads: CASSYGQGRGNTIYF. The CDR3 DNA sequence: TGTGCCAGCAGTTACGGACAGGGGAGGGGAAACACCATATATTTT.

The CDR3 reads CASSYDRGRGPTEAFF. CDR3 sequence (DNA): TGTGCCAGTAGTTACGACAGGGGGCGAGGTCCCACTGAAGCTTTCTTT. This chain joins TRBV19 and TRBJ1-1, with 10 positions matching TRBD1. Trimming at V came to 5 bases and at J to 4 bases, leaving 10 bases not matched to a gene. CDR1 is LNHDA, CDR2 SQIVND, per germline (reference sequence). The CDR3 covers 16 residues.

The chain combines TRBV2 with TRBJ1-4; D is unclear. V was clipped by 2 bases and J by 4 bases, with 5 bases between them. The CDR3 contains 13 residues. Germline lookup yields CDR1 SNHLY and CDR2 FYNNEI. The CDR3, as DNA: TGTGCCAGCAGTGAATCCGGTAATGAAAAACTGTTTTTT. It codes for CASSESGNEKLFF.

The J gene is TRBJ2-1, the V gene TRBV12-5; perhaps TRBD2 as D (5 bases). Germline loops: CDR1 LGHNT, CDR2 FRNRAP. The CDR3 is 14 amino acids. V was pared by 2 bases and J by 7 bases, with 12 bases between. The CDR3 loop is CASGLSTRGNEQFF. The CDR3 region has the DNA TGTGCTAGTGGTTTGTCAACACGGGGAAATGAGCAGTTCTTC.

The V call is TRBV19, the J call TRBJ1-2; 7 bases fit TRBD1. Trimming at V came to 6 bases and at J to 2 bases, leaving 3 bases not matched to a gene. The CDR3 loop spans 13 amino acids. Germline V gene sequence: CDR1 LNHDA, CDR2 SQIVND (reference sequence). The CDR3 nucleotides are TGTGCCAGTAGGGGGACAGTCAACTATGGCTACACCTTC. Its translation is CASRGTVNYGYTF.

The V gene is TRBV5-4, the J gene TRBJ2-1; the match to TRBD2 covers 7 bases. CDR1 and CDR2 from the germline V gene are SGHNT and YYREEE (reference sequence). The ends lost 1 base at V and 12 bases at J; junction bases unmatched: 16. The CDR3 extends over 16 amino acids. The CDR3 DNA is TGTGCCAGCAGCTTGTCGGGGACTACTAAACAATCTGGGCAGTTCTTC. Its translation is CASSLSGTTKQSGQFF.

This clone was observed once. This chain links TRBV5-1 with TRBJ2-7; the match to TRBD2 covers 10 bases. CDR3 length: 16 amino acids. Germline lookup yields CDR1 SGHRS and CDR2 YFSETQ. J was trimmed by 1 base and V by 1 base; bases with no gene match: 5. DNA of the CDR3: TGCGCCAGCAGCTTGCGTAGCGGGGGGCCTTCCTACGAGCAGTACTTC. It codes for CASSLRSGGPSYEQYF.

This clone was observed a few times. This chain uses TRBV5-4 with TRBJ1-5, with a weak D call TRBD1 (5 bases). Germline V gene sequence: CDR1 SGHNT, CDR2 YYREEE (reference sequence). CDR3 length equals 16 residues. Trimming removed 4 bases at V and 4 bases at J, with 18 bases between. CDR3 nucleotides: TGTGCCAGCAGCCCAAAGGCCCAGGGTGGGAATCAGCCCCAGCATTTT. Encoded protein: CASSPKAQGGNQPQHF. The entire variable domain, with the rest obtained from reference TRBV5-4 and TRBJ1-5, is as follows: ETGVTQSPTHLIKTRGQQVTLRCSSQSGHNTVSWYQQALGQGPQFIFQYYREEENGRGNFPPRFSGLQFPNYSSELNVNALELDDSALYLCASSPKAQGGNQPQHFGDGTRLSIL.

The rearrangement links TRBV19 to TRBJ1-2; D ambiguous. V was shortened by 3 bases and J by 4 bases, with 18 bases between the two germline ends. The CDR3 has 16 amino acids. Germline assignment: CDR1 LNHDA and CDR2 SQIVND (reference sequence). As DNA, the CDR3 is TGTGCCAGTAGTATTTCGTCTTGGCTAGGTAGCTATGGCTACACCTTC. It yields the protein CASSISSWLGSYGYTF. The variable domain in full, with the rest retrieved from reference TRBV19 and TRBJ1-2, is DGGITQSPKYLFRKEGQNVTLSCEQNLNHDAMYWYRQDPGQGLRLIYYSQIVNDFQKGDIAEGYSVSREKKESFPLTVTSAQKNPTAFYLCASSISSWLGSYGYTFGSGTRLTVV.

This rearrangement joins TRBV11-2 to TRBJ1-2; D is possibly TRBD1 (6 bases). Trimming took 4 bases from V and 5 from J, leaving 11 bases between them. This CDR3 has 13 residues. Germline V gene sequence: CDR1 SGHAT, CDR2 FQNNGV. CDR3 protein: CASSSGGAYGYTF. As DNA, the CDR3 is TGTGCCAGCAGCTCGGGGGGGGCGTATGGCTACACCTTC.

Comments on this clone: Germline and junction disagree at one end, which may indicate a read error. Other DNA sequences in the same sample also yield this CDR3. This chain links TRBV27 with TRBJ2-2; TRBD2 might be the D (6 bases). Germline CDR1 is MNHEY and CDR2 is SMNVEV (reference sequence). CDR3 length: 15 residues. CDR3 DNA sequence: TGTGCCAGCAGTAAACCGGGACTCAACACTGGGGAGCTGTTTTTT. Protein product: CASSKPGLNTGELFF.

This clone was observed a handful of times. The chain recombines TRBV29-1 with TRBJ1-1; D is possibly TRBD1 (5 bases). Per germline, CDR1 SQVTM and CDR2 ANQGSEA. The CDR3 totals 12 residues. V lost 7 bases and J lost 4, with 13 bases in between. The CDR3 protein is CSGGDAVTEAFF. The CDR3 DNA sequence: TGCAGCGGGGGGGATGCGGTCACTGAAGCTTTCTTT.